These 12 T cell receptor beta chains originate from one sample sequenced in a study of post-analysis software for immune sequencing data (dated by TCRdb to 2015 to 2017). General conclusions and limits of the study: Patients showed significantly higher frequencies than controls for several TRBV segments, among them TRBV5-6, TRBV5-1 and TRBV20-1.

Their recognized antigens are unknown. Libraries were prepared through PCR. For sequencing, an Illumina HiSeq 2500 was employed. To reduce PCR and sequencing biases, unique molecular identifiers were built into the TCR beta cDNA libraries. TCRdb reworked the public reads: Q25 trimming with fastp, MiXCR clone assembly, productive beta chains retained. CDR3 protein duplicates are merged, each entry listing the most common genes and DNA. The sample table holds 430,000 or so distinct CDR3 sequences, of which less than 40% were seen once. Around 8% of the sample comes from the top ten. The sequenced material came from blood. The receptors stem from a girl aged 2-9 years with multiple sclerosis.

This clonotype was recorded a few times. The chain has TRBV20-1 and TRBJ2-7; TRBD2 matches at 12 bases. After removal of 2 bases from V and 2 bases from J, the junction contained 4 bases not matched to a gene. CDR1 DFQATT and CDR2 SNEGSKA come from the germline V gene (reference sequence). The length of the CDR3 is 15 residues. The chain's CDR3 is CSARRSSGGAYEQYF. Here the CDR3 DNA reads TGCAGTGCTAGACGATCTAGCGGGGGGGCCTACGAGCAGTACTTC.

V usage is TRBV15 and J usage is TRBJ2-3, with a tentative D call TRBD2 (5 bases). The germline V gene encodes CDR1 LNHNV and CDR2 YYDKDF (reference sequence). The CDR3 totals 18 residues. V lost 5 bases and J lost 4, with 25 bases in between. This CDR3 is CATSGVETSYEGADTQYF. The CDR3 DNA follows: TGTGCCACCAGCGGAGTCGAGACCAGCTATGAGGGCGCAGATACGCAGTATTTT.

This clonotype has just a few counts. V is TRBV7-2 and J is TRBJ2-3; 8 nucleotides match TRBD2. The V gene's germline CDR1 is SGHTA and CDR2 FQGNSA. The V gene end was trimmed by 1 base and the J gene end by 5 bases; junction bases not matched to a gene: 8. The CDR3 has 16 amino acids. The CDR3 DNA reads as TGTGCCAGCAGCTTAGTTGGCGGGAGGCGAGGAGATACGCAGTATTTT. Protein sequence: CASSLVGGRRGDTQYF. The whole variable domain, remainder taken from reference TRBV7-2 and TRBJ2-3, is GAGVSQSPSNKVTEKGKDVELRCDPISGHTALYWYRQSLGQGLEFLIYFQGNSAPDKSGLPSDRFSAERTGGSVSTLTIQRTQQEDSAVYLCASSLVGGRRGDTQYFGPGTRLTVL.

The rearrangement links TRBV6-5 to TRBJ2-7; 9 bases align to TRBD1. Germline assignment: CDR1 MNHEY and CDR2 SVGAGI. The CDR3 is 15 amino acids. Germline trimming cut 0 bases from V and 2 bases from J; bases unmatched to any gene: 2. The DNA for the CDR3 is TGTGCCAGCAGTTACTCTGGGACAGGGCCCTACGAGCAGTACTTC. Amino acids: CASSYSGTGPYEQYF.

Only one count was recorded for this clonotype. The chain joins TRBV5-1 to TRBJ2-1; 10 nucleotides line up with TRBD2. The J segment lost 4 bases and the V segment lost 0 bases, leaving 13 bases of the junction unmatched. The CDR3 totals 19 residues. Germline values: CDR1 SGHRS, CDR2 YFSETQ. The CDR3 region has the DNA TGCGCCAGCAGCTTGGATGGGCTAGCGGGGGCAAAGGGGTACAATGAGCAGTTCTTC. Its protein product is CASSLDGLAGAKGYNEQFF.

The chain couples TRBV28 to TRBJ2-7; unclear D gene. This CDR3 has 11 residues. CDR1 MDHEN and CDR2 SYDVKM come from the germline V gene. V shed 5 bases and J shed 3 bases, with 5 bases lying between them. DNA for the CDR3: TGTGCCAGCAGTGTCTACTACGAGCAGTACTTC. As protein: CASSVYYEQYF.

J is TRBJ2-3 and V is TRBV5-1; 7 bases match TRBD2. Losses at the gene ends were 4 bases for V and 2 bases for J; bases not matched to a gene: 4. This CDR3 is 14 amino acids long. The germline CDR1 and CDR2 sequences are SGHRS and YFSETQ. CDR3 in amino acids: CASSLRDYTDTQYF. Here the CDR3 DNA reads TGCGCCAGCAGCCTGAGGGACTACACAGATACGCAGTATTTT.

This clonotype was seen more than once but under ten times. The genes are TRBV20-1 and TRBJ2-3, with 7 positions matching TRBD2. The CDR3 has 13 amino acids. Trimming at V came to 7 bases and at J to 0 bases, leaving 4 bases not matched to a gene. In germline, CDR1 is DFQATT, CDR2 SNEGSKA (reference sequence). CDR3 sequence: CSEAGPSTDTQYF. The CDR3 bases are TGCAGTGAAGCGGGGCCTAGCACAGATACGCAGTATTTT.

This clonotype has at least ten counts. The rearrangement links TRBV19 to TRBJ2-1; D is undetermined. In germline, CDR1 is LNHDA, CDR2 SQIVND (reference sequence). Trimming took off 3 bases at V and 7 bases at J, with 19 bases between the two ends. The CDR3 has 16 amino acids. DNA of the CDR3: TGTGCCAGTAGTATGGAGTGGGGTCGATATTGGAATGAGCAGTTCTTC. The encoded protein is CASSMEWGRYWNEQFF.

The J gene is TRBJ2-3, the V gene TRBV20-1; 7 nucleotides align to TRBD2. This CDR3 has 16 residues. CDR1 and CDR2 from the germline V gene are DFQATT and SNEGSKA (reference sequence). J was trimmed by 2 bases and V by 5 bases; bases with no gene match: 13. The CDR3 bases are TGCAGTGCTCGGGACTACCGAAAACACTCCACAGATACGCAGTATTTT. Translation: CSARDYRKHSTDTQYF.

V usage is TRBV2 and J usage is TRBJ2-2; D is undetermined. Germline CDR1 reads SNHLY; CDR2 reads FYNNEI. V lost 7 bases, J lost 6 bases, and 6 bases lay in between. The length of the CDR3 is 11 residues. CDR3 in amino acids: CASTSAGELFF. For the CDR3, the DNA is TGTGCCAGCACGAGCGCCGGGGAGCTGTTTTTT.

The CDR3 DNA is TGTGCCAGCACTCGCTTTCTCATTCCCGGCAGGGGTGTTACCTACGAGCAGTACTTC. Protein product: CASTRFLIPGRGVTYEQYF. The rearrangement joins TRBV28 to TRBJ2-7; D might be TRBD1 (6 bases). Trimming shortened V by 7 bases and J by 2 bases, and 30 bases separated the two germline ends. The CDR3 length is 19 residues. The germline CDR1 and CDR2 sequences are MDHEN and SYDVKM.